This is a list of T cell receptor beta chains from one sample in a study of T cell repertoires in ileal Crohn's disease. Here immunoSEQ multiplex PCR was the method, and the copy in TCRdb shows in-frame clones only, minus some. The sample contains 7,000 to 7,500 clones, approximately 79% of which appear only once. Specimen: ileal tissue. The receptors derive from an adult with Crohn's disease. The CDR3 runs from the conserved cysteine through the conserved F or W. D genes are given only for firm matches. Clone size is stated in some rows and not others, as once, few, many or a class when expanded.

.	TRBV9	TRBJ1-2	.	TGTGCCAGCAGCGTTGGCCCCCAGGGGAGGTCTGGCTACACCTTC	CASSVGPQGRSGYTF
.	TRBV19	TRBJ1-1	.	TGTGCCAGTAGTATTGATGGATGGACTGAAGCTTTCTTT	CASSIDGWTEAFF
.	TRBV6-6	TRBJ2-1	TRBD2	TGTGCCAGCAGCTACCCCAGCGGGAGAGGCAATGAGCAGTTCTTC	CASSYPSGRGNEQFF
.	TRBV28	TRBJ2-7	.	TGTGCCAGCCGGGGACCGACCTACGAGCAGTACTTC	CASRGPTYEQYF
.	TRBV6-4	TRBJ2-1	.	TGTGCCAGCAGTGTTACGGCCAACAATGAGCAGTTCTTC	CASSVTANNEQFF
.	TRBV29-1	TRBJ2-6	.	TGCAGCGTTGAACCCACAGGCTCTGGGGCCAACGTCCTGACTTTC	CSVEPTGSGANVLTF
.	TRBV6-5	TRBJ1-1	TRBD1	TGTGCCAGCCGACATCGGACAGGGAAGAACACTGAAGCTTTCTTT	CASRHRTGKNTEAFF
few	TRBV7-2	TRBJ2-6	.	TGTGCCAGCAGCTCTTACTCTGGGGCCAACGTCCTGACTTTC	CASSSYSGANVLTF
few	TRBV7-3	TRBJ2-3	TRBD2	TGTGCCAGCAGCTTAACGTGGCCTAGCGGACCCACAGATACGCAGTATTTT	CASSLTWPSGPTDTQYF
.	TRBV7-6	TRBJ1-1	TRBD1	TGTGCCAGCAGCTTAGCGCAGGGGGTTAACACTGAAGCTTTCTTT	CASSLAQGVNTEAFF
few	TRBV28	TRBJ1-5	.	TGTGCCAGCAACCCACCAGGGATAACCCAGCCCCAGCATTTT	CASNPPGITQPQHF
.	TRBV4-3	TRBJ2-7	TRBD2	TGCGCCAGCAGCCAAGATCTGATCGGGAGGGTAGAGCAGTACTTC	CASSQDLIGRVEQYF
few	TRBV19	TRBJ2-7	.	TGTGCCAGTAGTCCCCAGGGAAGCTCCTACGAGCAGTACTTC	CASSPQGSSYEQYF
.	TRBV5-1	TRBJ1-6	.	TGCGCCAGCAGCTTGGAGCAGGGGTATTCACCCCTCCACTTT	CASSLEQGYSPLHF
few	TRBV29-1	TRBJ1-1	.	TGCAGCGGCTACCAGACAGGACAGAACACTGAAGCTTTCTTT	CSGYQTGQNTEAFF
.	TRBV5-4	TRBJ2-3	TRBD2	TGTGCCAGCAGCCAGGGACTAACCGGCACAGATACGCAGTATTTT	CASSQGLTGTDTQYF
.	TRBV7-8	TRBJ1-1	.	TGTGCCAGCAGGGCAGGGTTTACTGAAGCTTTCTTT	CASRAGFTEAFF
once	TRBV18	TRBJ2-7	.	TGTGCCAGCTCACCACCGTCGGGAACCTACGAGCAGTACTTC	CASSPPSGTYEQYF
once	TRBV5-6	TRBJ1-1	.	TGTGCCAGCAGCTTGAAGGGAAAAGCTTTCTTT	CASSLKGKAFF
.	TRBV28	TRBJ1-1	.	TGTGCCAGCTTCGGGAAGATGAACACTGAAGCTTTCTTT	CASFGKMNTEAFF
.	TRBV10-3	TRBJ2-3	TRBD2	TGTGCCATCAGTGAACCCCCCGGACTAGCGGGAGGGCTGGGGGCCACAGATACGCAGTATTTT	CAISEPPGLAGGLGATDTQYF
.	TRBV20-1	TRBJ2-1	.	TGCAGTGCTAGCGCATACAATGAGCAGTTCTTC	CSASAYNEQFF
few	TRBV30	TRBJ1-2	.	TGTGCCTGGAGGGCCGGGTCCGCCTATGGCTACACCTTC	CAWRAGSAYGYTF
.	TRBV5-6	TRBJ1-2	.	TGTGCCAGCAGCTTGCGGGGCCACAACTCTAACTATGGCTACACCTTC	CASSLRGHNSNYGYTF
once	TRBV28	TRBJ1-2	TRBD1	TGTGCCAGCAGTTCCCGGACAGGGAATGGCTACACCTTC	CASSSRTGNGYTF
.	TRBV28	TRBJ1-5	TRBD1	TGTGCCACCTATGACAGGGGGCTCGAGCCCCAGCATTTT	CATYDRGLEPQHF
few	TRBV4-2	TRBJ2-2	.	TGTGCCAGCAGCCAATCCGGAACCGTCCGGGGAGCCGGGGAGCTGTTTTTT	CASSQSGTVRGAGELFF
.	TRBV28	TRBJ1-5	.	TGTGCCAGCAGCTCTTCTATGGGTCAGCCCCAGCATTTT	CASSSSMGQPQHF
.	TRBV2	TRBJ1-5	.	TGTGCCAGCAGTCCCAAAGGGAACAGGGTAGGCCAGCCCCAGCATTTT	CASSPKGNRVGQPQHF
.	TRBV4-2	TRBJ2-3	.	TGTGCCAGCAGCCAGGGAGAGGGGGGGCGATCAGATACGCAGTATTTT	CASSQGEGGRSDTQYF
.	TRBV5-1	TRBJ2-5	.	TGCGCCAGCAGCTTGGAGAGGGGCAGAACCCAAGAGACCCAGTACTTC	CASSLERGRTQETQYF
.	TRBV5-1	TRBJ2-1	TRBD1	TGCGCCAGCAACCTTAGGGGGCCAAATGAGCAGTTCTTC	CASNLRGPNEQFF
.	TRBV11-2	TRBJ2-3	TRBD2	TGTGCCAGCAGCTTGATTCGGGGGGACCGGCCGCATTTT	CASSLIRGDRPHF
.	TRBV6-5	TRBJ1-6	.	TGTGCCAGCAGCCCCTCCGGGACTGCGCAATGGGCCCTCCACTTT	CASSPSGTAQWALHF
few	TRBV19	TRBJ2-1	.	TGTGCCAGTAGTATGGGGACGGACAATGAGCAGTTCTTC	CASSMGTDNEQFF
.	TRBV9	TRBJ1-2	TRBD1	TGTGCCAGCAGCGTAGGACCGACAGGGACGAACTATGGCTACACCTTC	CASSVGPTGTNYGYTF
.	TRBV18	TRBJ2-3	TRBD1	TGTGCCAGCTCACCAGAGGGACAGGGTCGCACAGATACGCAGTATTTT	CASSPEGQGRTDTQYF
once	TRBV12-2	TRBJ1-2	.	TGTGCAAGTCGCCCGGGGAGGGTTGGAGGCTACACCTTC	CASRPGRVGGYTF
.	TRBV5-1	TRBJ1-1	TRBD1	TGCGCCAGCAGCTTGGAACCGCCTACAGGGGCGATTGAAGCTTTCTTT	CASSLEPPTGAIEAFF
.	TRBV6-5	TRBJ1-1	.	TGTGCCAGCAGTTACTCTTCCCGGCCTGAAGCTTTCTTT	CASSYSSRPEAFF
few	TRBV28	TRBJ1-2	TRBD1	TGTGCCAGCAGTTCGACAGGGGCTCCCACCTTC	CASSSTGAPTF
.	TRBV7-2	TRBJ1-1	.	TGTGCCAGCAGCCCAAGAACGGGACTAGTGAACACTGAAGCTTTCTTT	CASSPRTGLVNTEAFF
.	TRBV2	TRBJ1-4	.	TGTGCCAGCAGTCCCAGGGTTACGGTCGAAAAACTGTTTTTT	CASSPRVTVEKLFF
.	TRBV9	TRBJ1-1	.	TGTGCCAGCAGCCCCTCCGGGGGGACCTACACTGAAGCTTTCTTT	CASSPSGGTYTEAFF
medium-sized	TRBV7-9	TRBJ1-5	TRBD1	TGTGCCAGCAGCTTAACAGGGGGCGATCAGCCCCAGCATTTT	CASSLTGGDQPQHF
.	TRBV7-3	TRBJ2-1	TRBD2	TGTGCCAGCAGCTTAAGCCTAGCGGGCAATGAGCAGTTCTTC	CASSLSLAGNEQFF
.	TRBV7-9	TRBJ1-2	.	TGTGCCAGCAGCTTGGTGGGACTGCTGTTAAACTATGGCTACACCTTC	CASSLVGLLLNYGYTF
medium-sized	TRBV2	TRBJ1-2	.	TGTGCCAGCAGTGAATTCGGGGGCTATGGCTACACCTTC	CASSEFGGYGYTF
once	TRBV5-1	TRBJ2-7	.	TGCGCCACCATACCCCGGGTGGAGCCCTACGAGCAGTACTTC	CATIPRVEPYEQYF
medium-sized	TRBV5-5	TRBJ2-1	TRBD2	TGTGCCAGCAGCCCTAGCGGGAGTACAGTCTACAATGAGCAGTTCTTC	CASSPSGSTVYNEQFF
.	TRBV20-1	TRBJ2-7	TRBD1	TGCAGTGCTCCCCAGGGGGCCGAGCAGTACTTC	CSAPQGAEQYF
.	TRBV10-3	TRBJ2-7	TRBD2	TGTGCCAGCGTCCCTAGCGGGGCCTACGAGCAGTACTTC	CASVPSGAYEQYF
few	TRBV19	TRBJ2-2	.	TGTGCCAGCAGAGGAAGGGGGAGGAACACCGGGGAGCTGTTTTTT	CASRGRGRNTGELFF
once	TRBV27	TRBJ1-2	.	TGTGCCACGAGAGCACCCCTAGCGCGCGACTATGGCTACACCTTC	CATRAPLARDYGYTF
.	TRBV19	TRBJ2-5	.	TGTGCCAGTAGCATAATGGAGACCCAGTACTTC	CASSIMETQYF
.	TRBV7-2	TRBJ1-1	.	TGTGCCAGCAGCTTATATGGCAGAAACACTGAAGCTTTCTTT	CASSLYGRNTEAFF
.	TRBV5-1	TRBJ2-1	TRBD1	TGCGCCAGCGGACTCTCCCGGGACAGAAATGAGCAGTTCTTC	CASGLSRDRNEQFF